This TCR beta chain was identified during a study of blood T cell repertoires in COVID-19. Study summary: The cDNA or gDNA used as material had been derived from T cells, B-cell-depleted T cells, or PBMCs.

Clones were sequenced by immunoSEQ multiplex PCR, and TCRdb holds only the in-frame ones, with some missing. Among about 500,000 clones listed, roughly 87% were seen once. The CDR3 is made up of 15 amino acids. The chain carries TRBV7-5 and TRBJ1-1. TRBV7-5 is shown as a pseudogene. The material sequenced was PBMCs or T cells enriched from blood (not recorded which). This TCR was sampled from a woman between 18 and 30 years old who had recovered from COVID-19. In nucleotides, the CDR3 is TGTGCCAGAACCCTCGGGGGGGGAGGTAACACTGAAGCTTTCTTT. It encodes CARTLGGGGNTEAFF.